These T cell receptor beta chains were read from a single sample in a study of blood T cell repertoires in COVID-19. The table came from immunoSEQ multiplex PCR; TCRdb's copy has only in-frame clones and leaves some out. The data contain about 240,000 clones, approximately 86% of them seen just once; the ten biggest clones take up around 6.4%. Material for sequencing was peripheral blood. The origin of the receptors is an older woman with active or convalescent COVID-19. Each CDR3 is given with its conserved first and last residue. D genes are given only for firm matches. Size is omitted from some rows. Given values are once, few, many or a class for expanded clones.

v_call	j_call	clone_size	d_call	cdr3_nt	cdr3_aa
TRBV9	TRBJ1-2	-	-	TGTGCCAGCAGCGTAGATCAGGACTATGGCTACACCTTC	CASSVDQDYGYTF
TRBV7-9	TRBJ2-5	-	-	TGTGCCAGCAGCTCCGGGTTCGTGGGAGGAGAGACCCAGTACTTC	CASSSGFVGGETQYF
TRBV27	TRBJ1-2	-	-	TGTGCCAGCAGTGGTGCGGGGGGCGCCGGGTATGGCTACACCTTC	CASSGAGGAGYGYTF
TRBV27	TRBJ1-4	-	-	TGTGCCAGCAGTACCGAGGGTGCAACTAATGAAAAACTGTTTTTT	CASSTEGATNEKLFF
TRBV27	TRBJ1-2	-	-	TGTGCCAGCAGACCACGGTTGGGAGCTAACTATGGCTACACCTTC	CASRPRLGANYGYTF
TRBV5-6	TRBJ1-2	-	-	TGTGCCAGCAGCCATAAAGGTAGAGCGACGGGGAACTATGGCTACACCTTC	CASSHKGRATGNYGYTF
TRBV14	TRBJ2-1	-	-	TGTGCCAGCAGCCAAGACGTGGGGCGGGAGCAGTTCTTC	CASSQDVGREQFF
TRBV7-9	TRBJ1-2	-	-	TGTGCCAGCAGCCTGGGGACAATCTATGGCTACACCTTC	CASSLGTIYGYTF
TRBV7-8	TRBJ1-2	once	TRBD1	TGTGCCAGCAGCTCAGGGGGCCGGGGCTACACCTTC	CASSSGGRGYTF
TRBV10-3	TRBJ1-1	-	-	TGTGCCATCAGTGATCCCGTCGCTGAAGCTTTCTTT	CAISDPVAEAFF
TRBV28	TRBJ1-6	-	-	TGTGCCAGCAGTTTCACGGCAGGGATTAATTCACCCCTCCACTTT	CASSFTAGINSPLHF
TRBV10-3	TRBJ2-3	once	TRBD2	TGTGCCATCAGTGCTCTAGCGGGGCTCACAGATACGCAGTATTTT	CAISALAGLTDTQYF
TRBV9	TRBJ2-1	-	TRBD2	TGTGCCAGCAGCTTCACGGGACTACGACCCTACAATGAGCAGTTCTTC	CASSFTGLRPYNEQFF
TRBV7-3	TRBJ2-7	-	-	TGTGCCAGCAGCGGTGGGAGCGGATACGAGCAGTACTTC	CASSGGSGYEQYF
TRBV15	TRBJ2-1	-	TRBD1	TGTGCCACCAGCAGACCACCTCGGGGGACAGGGGAGGACAATGAGCAGTTCTTC	CATSRPPRGTGEDNEQFF
TRBV28	TRBJ1-4	-	-	TGTGCCAGCAGTTCATCCTCGGGATTAACTAATGAAAAACTGTTTTTT	CASSSSSGLTNEKLFF
TRBV19	TRBJ1-5	-	TRBD1	TGTGCCAGTAGTTCACAGGGGGACAATCAGCCCCAGCATTTT	CASSSQGDNQPQHF
TRBV20-1	TRBJ2-5	-	-	TGCAGTGCTAGTACAAGGACAGTCCAAGAGACCCAGTACTTC	CSASTRTVQETQYF